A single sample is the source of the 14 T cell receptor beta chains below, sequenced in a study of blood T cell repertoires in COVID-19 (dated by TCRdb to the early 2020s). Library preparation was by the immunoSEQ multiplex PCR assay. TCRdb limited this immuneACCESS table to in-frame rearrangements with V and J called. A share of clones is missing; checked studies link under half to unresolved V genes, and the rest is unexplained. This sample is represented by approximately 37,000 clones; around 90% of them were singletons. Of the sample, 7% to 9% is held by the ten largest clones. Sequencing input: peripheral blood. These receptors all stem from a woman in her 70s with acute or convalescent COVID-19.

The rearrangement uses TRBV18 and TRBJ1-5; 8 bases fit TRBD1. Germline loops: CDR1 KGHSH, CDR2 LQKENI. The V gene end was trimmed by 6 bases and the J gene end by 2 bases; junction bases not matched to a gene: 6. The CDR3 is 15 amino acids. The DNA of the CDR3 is TGTGCCAGCTCTTCACAGGGGGGGGGCAATCAGCCCCAGCATTTT. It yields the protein CASSSQGGGNQPQHF.

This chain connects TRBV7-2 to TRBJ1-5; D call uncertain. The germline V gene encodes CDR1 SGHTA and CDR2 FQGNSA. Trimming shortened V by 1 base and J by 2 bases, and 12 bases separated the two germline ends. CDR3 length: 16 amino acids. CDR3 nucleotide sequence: TGTGCCAGCAGCTTAGATATCGGGGTTCGCAATCAGCCCCAGCATTTT. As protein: CASSLDIGVRNQPQHF.

CDR3 coding DNA: TGTGCCAGCAGTCCTAGCGGGGTTGGGGGTGATCAAGAGACCCAGTACTTC. Protein sequence: CASSPSGVGGDQETQYF. The chain has TRBV28 and TRBJ2-5, with TRBD2 identical over 9 bases. CDR1 MDHEN and CDR2 SYDVKM come from the germline V gene. The junction had 12 bases not matched to a gene; V was cut back by 5 bases and J by 2 bases. The CDR3 covers 17 residues.

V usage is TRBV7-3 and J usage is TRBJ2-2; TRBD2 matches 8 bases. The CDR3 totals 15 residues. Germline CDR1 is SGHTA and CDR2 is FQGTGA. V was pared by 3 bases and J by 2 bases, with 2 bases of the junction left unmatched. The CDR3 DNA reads TGTGCCAGCAGCTTGACTAGCGCAAACACCGGGGAGCTGTTTTTT. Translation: CASSLTSANTGELFF.

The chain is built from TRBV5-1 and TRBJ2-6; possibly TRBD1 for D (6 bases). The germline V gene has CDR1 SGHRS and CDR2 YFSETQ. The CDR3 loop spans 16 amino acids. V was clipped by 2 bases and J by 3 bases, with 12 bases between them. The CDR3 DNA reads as TGCGCCAGCAGCTTACAGGGTTCTGGTGGGGCCAACGTCCTGACTTTC. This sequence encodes CASSLQGSGGANVLTF.

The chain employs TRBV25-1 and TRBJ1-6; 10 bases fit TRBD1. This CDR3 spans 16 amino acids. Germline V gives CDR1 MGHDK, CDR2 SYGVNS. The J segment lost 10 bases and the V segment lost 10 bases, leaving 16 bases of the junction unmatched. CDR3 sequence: CATIGDRGTAGSPLHF. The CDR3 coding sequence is TGTGCCACCATCGGGGACAGGGGAACGGCAGGCTCACCCCTCCACTTT.

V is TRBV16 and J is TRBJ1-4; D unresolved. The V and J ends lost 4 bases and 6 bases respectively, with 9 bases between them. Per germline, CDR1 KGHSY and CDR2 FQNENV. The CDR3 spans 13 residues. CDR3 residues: CASSRMAYEKLFF. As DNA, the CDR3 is TGTGCCAGCAGCCGCATGGCCTATGAAAAACTGTTTTTT.

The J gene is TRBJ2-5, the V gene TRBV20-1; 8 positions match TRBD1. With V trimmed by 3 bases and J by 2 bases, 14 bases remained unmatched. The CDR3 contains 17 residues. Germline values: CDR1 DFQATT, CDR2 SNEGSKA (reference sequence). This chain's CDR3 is CSASFGSGQGFQETQYF. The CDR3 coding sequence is TGCAGTGCTAGTTTTGGTTCAGGACAGGGATTTCAAGAGACCCAGTACTTC.

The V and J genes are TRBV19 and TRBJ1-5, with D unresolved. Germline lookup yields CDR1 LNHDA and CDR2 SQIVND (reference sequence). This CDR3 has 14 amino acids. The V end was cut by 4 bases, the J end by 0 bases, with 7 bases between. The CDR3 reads CASSRSYSNQPQHF. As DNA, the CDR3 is TGTGCCAGTAGTAGGAGTTATAGCAATCAGCCCCAGCATTTT. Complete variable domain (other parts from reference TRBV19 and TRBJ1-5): DGGITQSPKYLFRKEGQNVTLSCEQNLNHDAMYWYRQDPGQGLRLIYYSQIVNDFQKGDIAEGYSVSREKKESFPLTVTSAQKNPTAFYLCASSRSYSNQPQHFGDGTRLSIL.

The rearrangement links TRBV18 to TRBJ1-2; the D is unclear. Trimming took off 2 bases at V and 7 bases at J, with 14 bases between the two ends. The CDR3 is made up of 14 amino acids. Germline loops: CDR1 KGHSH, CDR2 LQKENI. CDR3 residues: CASSPAGGLLGYTF. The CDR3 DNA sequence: TGTGCCAGCTCACCAGCAGGCGGGCTTCTTGGCTACACCTTC. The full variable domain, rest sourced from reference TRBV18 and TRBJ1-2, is NAGVMQNPRHLVRRRGQEARLRCSPMKGHSHVYWYRQLPEEGLKFMVYLQKENIIDESGMPKERFSAEFPKEGPSILRIQQVVRGDSAAYFCASSPAGGLLGYTFGSGTRLTVV.

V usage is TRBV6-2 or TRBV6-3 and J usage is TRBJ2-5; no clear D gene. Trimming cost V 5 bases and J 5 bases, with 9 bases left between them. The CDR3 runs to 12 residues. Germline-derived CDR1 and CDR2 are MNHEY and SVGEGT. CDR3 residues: CASSNPLETQYF. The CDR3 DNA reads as TGTGCCAGCAGTAACCCACTGGAGACCCAGTACTTC.

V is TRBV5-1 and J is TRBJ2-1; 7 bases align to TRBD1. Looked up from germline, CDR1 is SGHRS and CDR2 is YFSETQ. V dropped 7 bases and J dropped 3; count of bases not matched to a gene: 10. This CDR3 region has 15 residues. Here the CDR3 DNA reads TGCGCCAGCGCCAGGGACGGGACAGACTACAATGAGCAGTTCTTC. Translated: CASARDGTDYNEQFF.

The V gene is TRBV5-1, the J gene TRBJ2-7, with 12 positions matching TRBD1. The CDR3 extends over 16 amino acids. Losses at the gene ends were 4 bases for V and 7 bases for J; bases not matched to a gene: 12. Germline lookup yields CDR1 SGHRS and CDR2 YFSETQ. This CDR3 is CASSPRGGQGAREQYV. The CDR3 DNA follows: TGCGCCAGCAGCCCCCGAGGGGGACAGGGGGCTAGGGAGCAGTACGTC.

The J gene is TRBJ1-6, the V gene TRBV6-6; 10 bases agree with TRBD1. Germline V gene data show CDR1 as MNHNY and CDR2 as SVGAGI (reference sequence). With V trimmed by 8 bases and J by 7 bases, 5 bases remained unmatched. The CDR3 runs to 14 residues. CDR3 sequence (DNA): TGTGCCAGCCGGGACAGGGGTTTGAATTCACCCCTCCACTTT. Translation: CASRDRGLNSPLHF.